This T cell receptor (beta chain) appears in the sequencing data of a study of PD-L1 blockade in urothelial cancer. Overall study: The analyses of blood took place 3 weeks (second dose) and 6 weeks after treatment start.

Data came from immunoSEQ multiplex PCR; TCRdb stores just in-frame clones and leaves some out. This sample yields over 100,000 clones, of which under 95% are seen a single time; around 3.7% belongs to the top ten. Time point defined: peripheral blood 6 weeks after treatment start. CDR3 size: 14 residues. With V trimmed by 3 bases and J by 3 bases, 4 bases remained unmatched. CDR1 and CDR2 from the germline V gene are KGHSH and LQKENI. The source was PBMCs, collected around atezolizumab (anti-PD-L1) treatment. The V and J genes are TRBV18 and TRBJ2-7; 8 nucleotides align to TRBD1. The clonotype was recovered from a man aged 55-75 years with urothelial cancer. CDR3 sequence (DNA): TGTGCCAGCTCACCGCCGGACAGGGTCTACGAGCAGTACTTC. It specifies CASSPPDRVYEQYF.